This record looks at one TCR beta chain sequence and its context. Its specific antigen is unknown. The sample holds no much larger clone one base away, and base qualities are not on file. The sample carries other DNA sequences with the same CDR3. The sample is drawn from a study of cytotoxic CD8 clonotypes in ibrutinib-treated CLL (dated by TCRdb to the early 2020s). Background for the entire study: In this cohort, about 16 patients were treatment-naive and approximately twelve were relapsed/refractory, while about 18 had unmutated IGHV. Longitudinal samples were obtainable from 26 of the 86 participants in the trial. Responses were partial in 25 or so patients and complete in 2; after median about 68 months follow-up, some 15 stayed in remission and 12 progressed. Response samples were obtained after a median of around eleven months of treatment, with a range of about 6 to 36 months. Cryopreserved peripheral blood mononuclear cells were collected before treatment, at response, and at either disease progression or sustained remission. Patients were still on ibrutinib when every remission and progressive disease sample was collected. An average of approximately 260,000 productive templates and 80,000 to 100,000 productive rearrangements was obtained per sample.

Study-wide findings and limitations: Lymph node repertoires were not examined, and the timing of sampling was not matched between patients in sustained remission and those whose disease progressed. Public clonotypes were rare and either shrank or stayed stable during treatment, and the rise in clonality at ibrutinib response reflected expansion of private clonotypes. An increase in clonality was observed at ibrutinib response, with clonality remaining stable during sustained remission and falling back toward baseline at progression. At baseline, clonality was higher than in age-matched healthy donors and showed a strong correlation with circulating CD8+ T-cell counts.

The sample's time point label, in plain terms: more than 10 months on ibrutinib. For TCR beta library preparation, approximately 2.2 micrograms of genomic DNA were isolated from cryopreserved PBMCs. Longitudinal blood samples from CLL patients on ibrutinib monotherapy were analyzed using high-throughput TCR beta sequencing. Patients were enrolled in a phase 2 open-label single-center ibrutinib monotherapy trial. The goal of deep resolution MiSeq sequencing was a depth between 1 in 1 million and 1 in 200,000 T cells, and coverage averaged 10x per clonotype. The immunoSEQ hsTCRB Kit was used to generate TCR beta libraries. The authors processed their data as follows. ImmunoSEQ Data Assistant and ImmunoSEQ Analyzer were used for data analysis, and V, D and J genes were assigned according to IMGT definitions. Clonality, which ranges from 0 to 1, was calculated as one minus the normalized Shannon entropy of productive rearrangement frequencies. Only overrepresented clonotypes making up at least 0.05% of each patient's repertoire were included in the public clonotype analysis. Around 12 age-matched healthy donor repertoires from immuneACCESS were used as controls for clonality. The table comes from immuneACCESS by way of TCRdb, which keeps in-frame sequences with V and J called. Part of the clones is missing from these tables; in studies checked, under half for an unresolved V gene and the rest for unknown reasons. V, J and clone size were drawn from that table, and D and trimming were deduced from the DNA. The table for this sample lists around 19,000 clones; about 61% of them were counted only once. 25% of the sample belongs to the ten largest clones.

Between the V and J ends, shortened by 0 bases and 8 bases respectively, the junction contains 7 bases. The germline V gene sets CDR1 to SGHAT and CDR2 to FQNNGV. The CDR3 measures 12 amino acids from cysteine to phenylalanine. Only CDR3 DNA is held: 36 bases, read in frame from base 1. The sample was PBMCs, taken after 12 months of ibrutinib treatment. The TCR originated in a human donor with chronic lymphocytic leukemia. The chain uses TRBV11-2 and TRBJ1-2; the D gene cannot be resolved reliably. The bases read TGTGCCAGCAGCTTAGAGAAGGCAGGCTACACCTTC. This gives the protein CASSLEKAGYTF. Beyond the CDR3, the reference TRBV11-2 and TRBJ1-2 genes provide the residues; the full variable domain reads: EAGVAQSPRYKIIEKRQSVAFWCNPISGHATLYWYQQILGQGPKLLIQFQNNGVVDDSQLPKDRFSAERLKGVDSTLKIQPAKLEDSAVYLCASSLEKAGYTFGSGTRLTVV.